This is a list of T cell receptor beta chains from one sample in a study of cytomegalovirus exposure and HLA in healthy donors. Here immunoSEQ multiplex PCR was the method, and the copy in TCRdb shows in-frame clones only, minus some. The table includes about 160,000 clones, 70% to 80% detected once. The specimen was PBMCs. The receptors were gathered from a man younger than 35 in good health and CMV-seropositive. CDR3s include the opening cysteine and the closing phenylalanine or tryptophan. Fields, in order: J gene, clone size, D gene, V gene, CDR3 DNA, CDR3 protein. D genes are given only for firm matches. Expanded clones are given a class, and other clones once, few, many or no size at all.

j_gene: TRBJ2-3
abundance: few
d_gene: TRBD2
v_gene: TRBV5-1
CDR3nt: TGCGCCAGCAGCTTGTTGGCGGGAGGACGCACAGATACGCAGTATTTT
CDR3aa: CASSLLAGGRTDTQYF

j_gene: TRBJ1-1
abundance: .
d_gene: TRBD1
v_gene: TRBV19
CDR3nt: TGTGCCAGTAGTATTAATGGTGGCAGGGGGAGGACTGAAGCTTTCTTT
CDR3aa: CASSINGGRGRTEAFF

j_gene: TRBJ2-1
abundance: few
d_gene: TRBD2
v_gene: TRBV7-2
CDR3nt: TGTGCCAGCAGCGCCCTAGCGGGGGGAAACAATGAGCAGTTCTTC
CDR3aa: CASSALAGGNNEQFF

j_gene: TRBJ2-5
abundance: .
d_gene: TRBD2
v_gene: TRBV15
CDR3nt: TGTGCCACCAGCAGAGATGGACTAGCCCAAGAGACCCAGTACTTC
CDR3aa: CATSRDGLAQETQYF

j_gene: TRBJ2-7
abundance: .
d_gene: .
v_gene: TRBV7-6
CDR3nt: TGTGCCAGCAGCGAGACAGCATACGAGCAGTACTTC
CDR3aa: CASSETAYEQYF

j_gene: TRBJ2-7
abundance: .
d_gene: .
v_gene: TRBV7-2
CDR3nt: TGTGCCAGCACCCCGAGGGGAGGAGCCTACGAGCAGTACTTC
CDR3aa: CASTPRGGAYEQYF

j_gene: TRBJ1-4
abundance: .
d_gene: .
v_gene: TRBV5-4
CDR3nt: TGTGCCAGCACCTGGACGGACAACCCCTCAACTAATGAAAAACTGTTTTTT
CDR3aa: CASTWTDNPSTNEKLFF

j_gene: TRBJ1-4
abundance: few
d_gene: TRBD1
v_gene: TRBV18
CDR3nt: TGTGCCAGCTCACCGGGACAGGGGAGTGAAAAACTGTTTTTT
CDR3aa: CASSPGQGSEKLFF

j_gene: TRBJ2-2
abundance: .
d_gene: .
v_gene: TRBV7-3
CDR3nt: TGTGCCAGCAGCTTAACGTTGGGGCCCGGGGAGCTGTTTTTT
CDR3aa: CASSLTLGPGELFF

j_gene: TRBJ1-5
abundance: .
d_gene: TRBD1
v_gene: TRBV19
CDR3nt: TGTGCCAGTAGTATAGACAGGGGGTTAATCGAGCCCCAGCATTTT
CDR3aa: CASSIDRGLIEPQHF

j_gene: TRBJ2-7
abundance: once
d_gene: .
v_gene: TRBV7-9
CDR3nt: TGTGCCAGCAGCTTAGAGGGGGGGGGAACCTTCTCCTACGAGCAGTACTTC
CDR3aa: CASSLEGGGTFSYEQYF

j_gene: TRBJ1-1
abundance: .
d_gene: .
v_gene: TRBV18
CDR3nt: TGTGCCAGCTCACCCAAAGACAGGACGGGCACTGAAGCTTTCTTT
CDR3aa: CASSPKDRTGTEAFF

j_gene: TRBJ1-3
abundance: .
d_gene: .
v_gene: TRBV7-9
CDR3nt: TGTGCCAGCACCGTGACAACCGGCTCTGGAAACACCATATATTTT
CDR3aa: CASTVTTGSGNTIYF

j_gene: TRBJ2-1
abundance: .
d_gene: TRBD2
v_gene: TRBV4-1
CDR3nt: TGCGCCAGCAGCCAAGAAAGCCTAGCGGGTTACAATGAGCAGTTCTTC
CDR3aa: CASSQESLAGYNEQFF

j_gene: TRBJ2-5
abundance: .
d_gene: TRBD2
v_gene: TRBV5-4
CDR3nt: TGTGCCAGCAGCACGACTAGCGGGGGGGCGCGAGTAGAGACCCAGTACTTC
CDR3aa: CASSTTSGGARVETQYF

j_gene: TRBJ2-5
abundance: .
d_gene: .
v_gene: TRBV6-1
CDR3nt: TGTGCCAGCAGTCTCTGGGGCCAGAGACAAGAGACCCAGTACTTC
CDR3aa: CASSLWGQRQETQYF

j_gene: TRBJ2-1
abundance: .
d_gene: TRBD1
v_gene: TRBV5-1
CDR3nt: TGCGCCAGCAGCTTGGCGCCGGGACAGGGGACCAATGAGCAGTTCTTC
CDR3aa: CASSLAPGQGTNEQFF

j_gene: TRBJ2-7
abundance: .
d_gene: TRBD1
v_gene: TRBV6-5
CDR3nt: TGTGCCAGCAGGGGACAGGGGTCATCCTACGAGCAGTACTTC
CDR3aa: CASRGQGSSYEQYF

j_gene: TRBJ2-3
abundance: .
d_gene: TRBD2
v_gene: TRBV9
CDR3nt: TGTGCCAGCAGCGTGTTTCCGGGAGGGGAAGATACGCAGTATTTT
CDR3aa: CASSVFPGGEDTQYF

j_gene: TRBJ2-7
abundance: once
d_gene: TRBD1
v_gene: TRBV6-5
CDR3nt: TGTGCCAGCAGTTACGGGACAGGGGCCTACGAGCAGTACTTC
CDR3aa: CASSYGTGAYEQYF

j_gene: TRBJ1-1
abundance: once
d_gene: TRBD1
v_gene: TRBV4-1
CDR3nt: TGCGCCAGCAGCCAACACGGACAGGGGGCCACTGAAGCTTTCTTT
CDR3aa: CASSQHGQGATEAFF

j_gene: TRBJ2-7
abundance: .
d_gene: .
v_gene: TRBV6-5
CDR3nt: TGTGCCAGCAGTTACTCGAATAGCGAGCAGTACTTC
CDR3aa: CASSYSNSEQYF

j_gene: TRBJ2-7
abundance: .
d_gene: .
v_gene: TRBV19
CDR3nt: TGTGCCAGTAGTACAGGGGACACCGGGCAGTACTTC
CDR3aa: CASSTGDTGQYF

j_gene: TRBJ1-2
abundance: .
d_gene: .
v_gene: TRBV5-1
CDR3nt: TGCGCCAGCAGCTTGGACGGCAGGTTGATTGGAGGCTACACCTTC
CDR3aa: CASSLDGRLIGGYTF

j_gene: TRBJ1-5
abundance: .
d_gene: TRBD1
v_gene: TRBV19
CDR3nt: TGTGCCAGTAACGGACAGGCCTATCAGCCCCAGCATTTT
CDR3aa: CASNGQAYQPQHF

j_gene: TRBJ1-1
abundance: .
d_gene: .
v_gene: TRBV5-1
CDR3nt: TGCGCCAGCAGCTTGTATGTGAACACTGAAGCTTTCTTT
CDR3aa: CASSLYVNTEAFF

j_gene: TRBJ1-6
abundance: .
d_gene: TRBD1
v_gene: TRBV6-6
CDR3nt: TGTGCCAGCAGTTACTCGTCCCGGCAGGGGGGCACACCCCTCCACTTT
CDR3aa: CASSYSSRQGGTPLHF

j_gene: TRBJ1-1
abundance: .
d_gene: .
v_gene: TRBV5-6
CDR3nt: TGTGCCAGCAGCTACCCTCGGGGGGCCACTGAAGCTTTCTTT
CDR3aa: CASSYPRGATEAFF

j_gene: TRBJ2-2
abundance: .
d_gene: TRBD2
v_gene: TRBV4-2
CDR3nt: TGTGCCAGCAGCCAAGATCGGCGGGAGGAGGCCGGGGAGCTGTTTTTT
CDR3aa: CASSQDRREEAGELFF

j_gene: TRBJ2-3
abundance: few
d_gene: .
v_gene: TRBV5-1
CDR3nt: TGCGCCAGCAGCCAAAGGACTAGCACAGATACGCAGTATTTT
CDR3aa: CASSQRTSTDTQYF